This T cell receptor beta chain was obtained from a study of long-term antiretroviral therapy in people with HIV. General study results and limits: Diversity increased after ART yet remained lower than in transplant donor controls.

Per individual, the PBMC samples numbered at least one pre-ART and at least two post-ART. They ran version v3.0 of the immunoSEQ assay at survey level. Sequencing had a target that covered about 40,000-50,000 T-cell genomes per sample. The repertoire was sequenced with immunoSEQ multiplex PCR; TCRdb's copy has only in-frame clones and lacks some. The sample yields roughly 19,000 clones, around 93% seen once. Details on this clone: The antigen is unknown.

The trim removed 8 bases at V and 3 bases at J, leaving 8 bases unmatched. Germline V gene data show CDR1 as SGHTA and CDR2 as FQGTGA. The CDR3 is made up of 14 amino acids. The chain employs TRBV7-3 and TRBJ2-3; 7 nucleotides agree with TRBD2. Source: unsorted PBMCs, taken 4.4 years after starting antiretroviral therapy. The clonotype comes from a woman in her forties or fifties with HIV. The CDR3 loop is CASRSGVGTDTQYF. Here the CDR3 DNA reads TGTGCCAGCCGAAGCGGGGTCGGAACAGATACGCAGTATTTT.